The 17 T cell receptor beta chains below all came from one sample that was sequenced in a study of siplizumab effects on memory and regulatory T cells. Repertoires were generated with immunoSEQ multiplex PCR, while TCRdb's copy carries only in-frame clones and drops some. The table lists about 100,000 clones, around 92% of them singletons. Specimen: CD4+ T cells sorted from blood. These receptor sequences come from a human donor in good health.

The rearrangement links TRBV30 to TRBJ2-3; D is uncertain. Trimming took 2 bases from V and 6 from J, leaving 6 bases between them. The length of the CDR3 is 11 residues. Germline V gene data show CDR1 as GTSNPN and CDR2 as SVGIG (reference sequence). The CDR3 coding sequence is TGTGCCTGGAGTCCGTCCGATACGCAGTATTTT. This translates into CAWSPSDTQYF. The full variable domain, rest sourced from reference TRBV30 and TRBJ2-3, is SQTIHQWPATLVQPVGSPLSLECTVEGTSNPNLYWYRQAAGRGLQLLFYSVGIGQISSEVPQNLSASRPQDRQFILSSKKLLLSDSGFYLCAWSPSDTQYFGPGTRLTVL.

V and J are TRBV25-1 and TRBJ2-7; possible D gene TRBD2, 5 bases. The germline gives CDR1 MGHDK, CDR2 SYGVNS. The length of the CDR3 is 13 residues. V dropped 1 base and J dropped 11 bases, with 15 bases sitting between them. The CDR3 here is CASSEWIGQEEYF. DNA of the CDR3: TGTGCCAGCAGTGAATGGATCGGGCAGGAGGAGTACTTC.

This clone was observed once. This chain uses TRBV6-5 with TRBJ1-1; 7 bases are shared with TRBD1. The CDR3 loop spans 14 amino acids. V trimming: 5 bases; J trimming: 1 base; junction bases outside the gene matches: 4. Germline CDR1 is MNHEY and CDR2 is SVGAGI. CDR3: CASSDGTANTEAFF. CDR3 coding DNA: TGTGCCAGCAGTGACGGGACAGCGAACACTGAAGCTTTCTTT.

The CDR3 sequence is CASSRGGGTDTQYF. CDR3 nucleotide sequence: TGTGCCAGCAGCCGAGGGGGGGGCACAGATACGCAGTATTTT. V and J are TRBV2 and TRBJ2-3; D is possibly TRBD2 (7 bases). The CDR3 runs to 14 residues. V was cut by 6 bases and J by 1 base, with 11 bases left in between. Germline CDR1 SNHLY, CDR2 FYNNEI.

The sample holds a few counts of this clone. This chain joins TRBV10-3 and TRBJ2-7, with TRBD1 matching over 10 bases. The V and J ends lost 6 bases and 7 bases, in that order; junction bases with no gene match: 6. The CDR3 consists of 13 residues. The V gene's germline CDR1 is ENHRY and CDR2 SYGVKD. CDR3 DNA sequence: TGTGCCATCAGGGAGACAGGGGGCTCTGAGCAGTACTTC. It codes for CAIRETGGSEQYF.

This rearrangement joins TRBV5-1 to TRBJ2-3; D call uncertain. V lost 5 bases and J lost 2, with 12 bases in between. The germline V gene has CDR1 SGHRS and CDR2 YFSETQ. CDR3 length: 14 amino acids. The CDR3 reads CASSHERLTDTQYF. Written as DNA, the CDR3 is TGCGCCAGCAGTCATGAGAGGCTCACAGATACGCAGTATTTT.

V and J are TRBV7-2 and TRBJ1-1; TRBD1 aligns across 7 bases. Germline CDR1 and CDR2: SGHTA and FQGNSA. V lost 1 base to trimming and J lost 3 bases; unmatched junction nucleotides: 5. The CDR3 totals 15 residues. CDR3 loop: CASSLVGGVDTEAFF. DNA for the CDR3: TGTGCCAGCAGCTTAGTAGGGGGCGTGGACACTGAAGCTTTCTTT.

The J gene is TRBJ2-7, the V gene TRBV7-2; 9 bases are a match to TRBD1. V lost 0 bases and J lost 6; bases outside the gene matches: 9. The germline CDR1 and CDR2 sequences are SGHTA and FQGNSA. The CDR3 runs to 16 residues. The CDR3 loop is CASSLATQGAVFEQYF. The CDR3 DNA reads TGTGCCAGCAGCTTAGCCACACAGGGGGCGGTTTTCGAGCAGTACTTC.

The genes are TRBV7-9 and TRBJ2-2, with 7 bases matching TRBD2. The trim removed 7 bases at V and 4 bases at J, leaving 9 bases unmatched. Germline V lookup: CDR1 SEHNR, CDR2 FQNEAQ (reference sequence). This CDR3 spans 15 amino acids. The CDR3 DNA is TGTGCCAGCATCCGTCCTGGCGGGGGCACCGGGGAGCTGTTTTTT. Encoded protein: CASIRPGGGTGELFF.

The CDR3 spells CASSQPWADGGAFF. CDR3 nucleotides: TGCGCCAGCAGCCAACCTTGGGCAGATGGTGGAGCTTTCTTT. This chain uses TRBV4-3 with TRBJ1-1; D is undetermined. Trimming took 2 bases from V and 10 from J, leaving 17 bases between them. Germline values: CDR1 LGHNA, CDR2 YSLEER. CDR3 size: 14 residues.

The CDR3 DNA reads TGTGCCAGTAGTAAAGTGGTAGTGCAGCCCCAGCATTTT. Its protein product is CASSKVVVQPQHF. The chain carries TRBV19 and TRBJ1-5; D is unclear. With 4 bases removed from V and 7 bases from J, the gap between germline ends came to 11 bases. Germline lookup yields CDR1 LNHDA and CDR2 SQIVND (reference sequence). This CDR3 region has 13 residues.

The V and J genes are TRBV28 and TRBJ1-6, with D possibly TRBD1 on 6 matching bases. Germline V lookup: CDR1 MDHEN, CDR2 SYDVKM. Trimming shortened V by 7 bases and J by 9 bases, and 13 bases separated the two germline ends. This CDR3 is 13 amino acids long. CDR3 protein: CASTRDTRSPLHF. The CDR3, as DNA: TGTGCCAGCACCAGGGACACCCGTTCACCCCTCCACTTT.

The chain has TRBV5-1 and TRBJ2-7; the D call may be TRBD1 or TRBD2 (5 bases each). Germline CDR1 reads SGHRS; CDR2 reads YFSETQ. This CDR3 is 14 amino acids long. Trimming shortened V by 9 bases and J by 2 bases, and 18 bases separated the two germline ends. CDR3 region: CATRTGTTTYEQYF. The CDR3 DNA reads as TGCGCCACCCGAACCGGGACGACTACCTACGAGCAGTACTTC.

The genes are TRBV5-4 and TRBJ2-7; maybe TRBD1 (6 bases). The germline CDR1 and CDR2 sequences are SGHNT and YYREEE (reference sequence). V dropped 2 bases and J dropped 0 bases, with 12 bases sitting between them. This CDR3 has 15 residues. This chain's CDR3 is CASSFSDRFSYEQYF. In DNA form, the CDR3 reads TGTGCCAGCAGCTTCTCGGACAGATTCTCCTACGAGCAGTACTTC.

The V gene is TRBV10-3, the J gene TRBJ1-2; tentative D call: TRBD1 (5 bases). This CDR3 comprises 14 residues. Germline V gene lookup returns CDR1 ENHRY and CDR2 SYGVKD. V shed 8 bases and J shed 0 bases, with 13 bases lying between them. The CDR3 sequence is CAIGRDPANYGYTF. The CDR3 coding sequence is TGTGCCATCGGGCGGGACCCGGCTAACTATGGCTACACCTTC.

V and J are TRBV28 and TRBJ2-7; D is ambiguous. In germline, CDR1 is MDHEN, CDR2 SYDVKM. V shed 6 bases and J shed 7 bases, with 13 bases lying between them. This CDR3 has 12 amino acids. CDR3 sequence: CASSLRVGEQYF. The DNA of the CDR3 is TGTGCCAGCAGCCTCCGAGTGGGTGAGCAGTACTTC.

CDR3 sequence: CASSPGGGPYEQYF. DNA of the CDR3: TGTGCCAGCAGCCCCGGGGGGGGCCCCTACGAGCAGTACTTC. The chain joins TRBV7-2 to TRBJ2-7, with 8 bases lining up with TRBD2. Germline values: CDR1 SGHTA, CDR2 FQGNSA. The CDR3 has 14 amino acids. The trim removed 5 bases at V and 2 bases at J, leaving 5 bases unmatched.